The rows below give T cell receptor beta chains drawn from one sample of a study of cytomegalovirus exposure and HLA in healthy donors. TCRdb's table, derived via immunoSEQ multiplex PCR, lists solely in-frame clones and lacks some. The repertoire includes tens of thousands of clones, roughly 69% of them detected once, and 20% to 25% sits in the top ten. What was sequenced was PBMCs. These receptors were collected from a middle-aged man in good health and CMV-seropositive. The CDR3 runs from the conserved cysteine through the conserved F or W. The D gene is left open where the match is weak. Part of the rows lack a size; the others show once, few, many or a class for expanded clones.

abundance	v_gene	d_gene	j_gene	CDR3nt	CDR3aa
-	TRBV10-3	-	TRBJ2-1	TGTGCCATCAGTGAGAGGGGTAGTGGGTACAATGAGCAGTTCTTC	CAISERGSGYNEQFF
-	TRBV19	-	TRBJ2-5	TGTGCCAGTAGTCGGTCGAACCACCAAGAGACCCAGTACTTC	CASSRSNHQETQYF
-	TRBV6-1	TRBD1	TRBJ1-1	TGTGCCAGCAGTCTCGACAGGGGAGGGACTGAAGCTTTCTTT	CASSLDRGGTEAFF
-	TRBV6-5	-	TRBJ2-7	TGTGCCAGCAGTCACAGGGCCGAGCAGTACTTC	CASSHRAEQYF
-	TRBV7-9	-	TRBJ2-1	TGTGCCAGCAGCCGGACTTGGGGTGAGCAGTTCTTC	CASSRTWGEQFF
-	TRBV13	-	TRBJ2-5	TGTGCCAGCAGCTTAGCGGAGGGCAAAGAGACCCAGTACTTC	CASSLAEGKETQYF
-	TRBV7-6	TRBD1	TRBJ2-7	TGTGCCAGCAGCTTAGGGACAGGCCGGGGCTACGAGCAGTACTTC	CASSLGTGRGYEQYF
-	TRBV21-1	-	TRBJ1-2	TGTGCCAGCAGCAAGGGTATAGGACAGGGGCTATATGGCTACACCTTC	CASSKGIGQGLYGYTF
few	TRBV2	-	TRBJ1-2	TGTGCCAGCAGTGCCGGTACCGCTAACTATGGCTACACCTTC	CASSAGTANYGYTF
-	TRBV5-1	TRBD2	TRBJ2-3	TGCGCCAGCAGCTCTAGCGGGAGTGCAGATACGCAGTATTTT	CASSSSGSADTQYF
-	TRBV29-1	-	TRBJ2-6	TGCAGCGCGGTCTCTGGGGCCAACGTCCTGACTTTC	CSAVSGANVLTF
-	TRBV13	TRBD2	TRBJ2-1	TGTGCCAGCAAACGGACTAGCGGGGGGGTTGAGCAGTTCTTC	CASKRTSGGVEQFF
-	TRBV28	TRBD1	TRBJ1-5	TGTGCCAGCTGGCCGGGACAGGGGGACAATCAGCCCCAGCATTTT	CASWPGQGDNQPQHF
few	TRBV2	-	TRBJ1-3	TGTGCCAGCAGTGAAACGGGATTGGGAAACACCATATATTTT	CASSETGLGNTIYF
-	TRBV29-1	TRBD2	TRBJ2-5	TGCAGCGCTGCTAGCGGACAAGAGACCCAGTACTTC	CSAASGQETQYF
-	TRBV5-1	-	TRBJ2-7	TGCGCCAGCATCGTCAGGGGGGCTGCCCGAGAGCAGTACTTC	CASIVRGAAREQYF
-	TRBV18	-	TRBJ1-5	TGTGCCAGCTCGGACCTCCCTAGGGGGGGCGTTCAGCCCCAGCATTTT	CASSDLPRGGVQPQHF
once	TRBV7-9	-	TRBJ1-5	TGTGCCAGCAGCTTGGCTGACAATCAGCCCCAGCATTTT	CASSLADNQPQHF
-	TRBV9	TRBD2	TRBJ2-1	TGTGCCAGCAACAAGCGGGGGTCTGAGCAGTTCTTC	CASNKRGSEQFF
-	TRBV30	TRBD2	TRBJ2-3	TGTGCCTGGAGCGTGAAGCGCGGGGGATCTAGCACAGATACGCAGTATTTT	CAWSVKRGGSSTDTQYF
-	TRBV5-1	-	TRBJ2-7	TGCGCCAGCAGCTTGTCCGGCGGAGCCTACGAGCAGTACTTC	CASSLSGGAYEQYF
-	TRBV2	-	TRBJ2-7	TGTGCCAGCATACAGGGACCCTACGAGCAGTACTTC	CASIQGPYEQYF